This is a list of T cell receptor beta chains from one sample in a study of lymphopenia after photon versus proton radiotherapy. Profiled with immunoSEQ multiplex PCR; TCRdb holds only in-frame clones, not every one. The sample records more than 60,000 clones, more than 75% being singletons. Sequencing used peripheral blood, obtained from a patient treated with photon-based radiotherapy. Receptors were obtained from a man aged 35-49 years with gastric cancer. Both conserved end residues are part of each CDR3. The D gene is left open where the match is weak. The listing skips clone size in some rows; elsewhere it reads once, few, many or a size class.

d_call: .; v_call: TRBV7-9; clone_size: .; j_call: TRBJ1-5; cdr3_nt: TGTGCCAGCAGCTCCCTGGGGACTGAAAATAGCAATCAGCCCCAGCATTTT; cdr3_aa: CASSSLGTENSNQPQHF
d_call: TRBD1; v_call: TRBV6-5; clone_size: .; j_call: TRBJ2-7; cdr3_nt: TGTGCCAGCAGTTACTCAGGGACAGGGACCTACGAGCAGTACTTC; cdr3_aa: CASSYSGTGTYEQYF
d_call: .; v_call: TRBV7-2; clone_size: .; j_call: TRBJ1-5; cdr3_nt: TGTGCCAGCAGTTTACAGGGCGGGTCCCAGCATTTT; cdr3_aa: CASSLQGGSQHF
d_call: .; v_call: TRBV29-1; clone_size: once; j_call: TRBJ1-2; cdr3_nt: TGCAGCGTTGATAAGGGCAGCTTTAACTATGGCTACACCTTC; cdr3_aa: CSVDKGSFNYGYTF
d_call: TRBD1; v_call: TRBV30; clone_size: .; j_call: TRBJ1-6; cdr3_nt: TGTGCCTGGAGTGAACGGACAGGGGCCCATAATTCACCCCTCCACTTT; cdr3_aa: CAWSERTGAHNSPLHF
d_call: TRBD2; v_call: TRBV10-2; clone_size: .; j_call: TRBJ2-1; cdr3_nt: TGCGCCAGCAGATCCGGGACTAGCAGTTACAATGAGCAGTTCTTC; cdr3_aa: CASRSGTSSYNEQFF
d_call: .; v_call: TRBV2; clone_size: .; j_call: TRBJ2-1; cdr3_nt: TGTGCCAGCAGTGAGGGAATCGGTGAGCAGTTCTTC; cdr3_aa: CASSEGIGEQFF
d_call: .; v_call: TRBV18; clone_size: .; j_call: TRBJ2-4; cdr3_nt: TGTGCCAGCTCACCCACAGAGATTGACATTCAGTACTTC; cdr3_aa: CASSPTEIDIQYF
d_call: .; v_call: TRBV27; clone_size: .; j_call: TRBJ1-4; cdr3_nt: TGTGCCAGCACCCGTCTCTCCGGACAGTTTAATGAAAAACTGTTTTTT; cdr3_aa: CASTRLSGQFNEKLFF
d_call: TRBD2; v_call: TRBV18; clone_size: .; j_call: TRBJ2-3; cdr3_nt: TGTGCCAGCTCTACTAGCGGGGGTTCCGAGTATTTT; cdr3_aa: CASSTSGGSEYF
d_call: .; v_call: TRBV9; clone_size: .; j_call: TRBJ1-4; cdr3_nt: TGTGCCAGCAGCTCCCCAGCAGCCCCCGAAAAACTGTTTTTT; cdr3_aa: CASSSPAAPEKLFF
d_call: TRBD2; v_call: TRBV9; clone_size: .; j_call: TRBJ2-3; cdr3_nt: TGTGCCAGCACCAAACTAGCGGGGGCTAGCACAGATACGCAGTATTTT; cdr3_aa: CASTKLAGASTDTQYF
d_call: TRBD1; v_call: TRBV10-2; clone_size: .; j_call: TRBJ2-3; cdr3_nt: TGCGCCAGCAGTGAGTCGCGGCTCGGCAGGGGGCGAACAGATACGCAGTATTTT; cdr3_aa: CASSESRLGRGRTDTQYF
d_call: TRBD1; v_call: TRBV7-3; clone_size: once; j_call: TRBJ2-7; cdr3_nt: TGTGCCAGCAGCGCCGGGACAGGGGGCGCGTACGAGCAGTACTTC; cdr3_aa: CASSAGTGGAYEQYF
d_call: .; v_call: TRBV19; clone_size: .; j_call: TRBJ2-3; cdr3_nt: TGTGCCAGTAGTATGCAGGATCGCACAGATACGCAGTATTTT; cdr3_aa: CASSMQDRTDTQYF
d_call: TRBD1; v_call: TRBV19; clone_size: .; j_call: TRBJ1-1; cdr3_nt: TGTGCCAGTAGTGTCCGGGACAGAACTGAAGCTTTCTTT; cdr3_aa: CASSVRDRTEAFF
d_call: TRBD1; v_call: TRBV19; clone_size: once; j_call: TRBJ1-2; cdr3_nt: TGTGCCAGTAATACTGGACAGGGCGGCTATGGCTACACCTTC; cdr3_aa: CASNTGQGGYGYTF
d_call: TRBD1; v_call: TRBV18; clone_size: .; j_call: TRBJ2-7; cdr3_nt: TGTGCCAGCTCACCACCGAGACAGGGGGATCAGCAGTACTTC; cdr3_aa: CASSPPRQGDQQYF